This TCR beta chain was observed in a study of blood T cells in healthy people across ages. Points from the study as a whole: Donor CMV status was unknown, possibly confounding expanded clonotype changes. Whereas aged donors had fewer naive CD4+ cells, long-lived donors had more of them and higher diversity.

Of note for this clonotype: The target antigen is unknown.

A sample-barcoded 5' primer and a J-beta primer mix were used in a second PCR of about 7 to 11 cycles. TCRdb fed the 5' RACE reads into MiXCR, producing one record per CDR3 protein. This table holds about 670,000 distinct CDR3 sequences, approximately 52% found once. V was cut by 0 bases and J by 3 bases, with 13 bases left in between. Germline CDR1 is SQVTM and CDR2 is ANQGSEA. The CDR3 is made up of 15 amino acids. The donors, healthy Caucasians from Russia, were aged roughly 6 to 90. The chain is built from TRBV29-1 and TRBJ2-3, with unresolved D. This sequence was found in a woman older than 75 in good health. Sequencing used blood. The CDR3 is CSVEDPLPGTDTQYF. The CDR3 coding sequence is TGCAGCGTTGAAGACCCTCTACCCGGAACAGATACGCAGTATTTT.